This TCR beta chain was recovered during a study of tumor-infiltrating lymphocytes in oesophageal squamous cell carcinoma (dated by TCRdb to the mid-2010s). Library preparation employed PCR. Instrument on record: Illumina HiSeq 2000. TCRdb handled the public reads itself, with Q25 trimming in fastp and clone calling in MiXCR, and kept productive beta chains. Every distinct CDR3 protein forms one entry, paired with its most common genes and DNA. The sample table holds about 12,000 distinct CDR3 sequences, of which about 55% were seen once. The ten most abundant clones make up over 25% of the sample. As regards this clonotype: Its antigen is unknown. There are no base qualities to consult, and no much larger clone falls within one base.

The germline V gene (reference sequence) gives CDR1 as SEHNR and CDR2 as FQNEAQ. Reading from cysteine to phenylalanine, the CDR3 counts 16 amino acids. Of all the DNA, just the CDR3 is kept, 48 bases in frame from base 1. For this chain, trimming is 5 bases at the V end and 6 bases at the J end, and the number of junction bases without a gene match is 12. This clonotype originated in a female donor with esophageal squamous cell carcinoma. Recombination joined TRBV7-9 with TRBJ2-1; 8 central bases correspond to TRBD2. The sequencing sample was made of esophageal tumor tissue. The CDR3 region has the sequence CASSTFRAGGLNEQFF. The sequence in DNA is TGTGCCAGCAGCACATTCAGGGCGGGAGGACTCAATGAGCAGTTCTTC.